This TCR beta chain was sequenced for a study of cytomegalovirus exposure and HLA in healthy donors. This PCR relied on a set of 60 Vbeta primers and 13 Jbeta primers. The data were produced by immunoSEQ multiplex PCR, yet TCRdb's version contains in-frame clones alone and is incomplete. The sample holds under 200,000 clones, roughly 80% seen once. Points from the study as a whole: There were 150 to 200 TCR beta chains listed as cytomegalovirus-associated.

Germline loops: CDR1 LGHNA, CDR2 YSLEER. This CDR3 has 18 residues. The V end lost 0 bases, the J end lost 5 bases, and 19 bases lay between the germline ends. These donors, healthy bone marrow donors, were studied. This clone was observed a few times. Its antigen remains unknown. The sequence came from a man in his thirties or forties in good health and CMV-seronegative. Sequenced input: PBMCs. This chain links TRBV4-3 with TRBJ1-4; D is perhaps TRBD1 (5 bases). The CDR3 sequence is CASSQDIPAGELNEKLFF. Written as DNA, the CDR3 is TGCGCCAGCAGCCAAGATATCCCTGCGGGGGAACTGAATGAAAAACTGTTTTTT.